A single sample gave rise to the 11 T cell receptor beta chains below, sequenced in a study of T cell responses to AZD1222 COVID-19 vaccine. Method: immunoSEQ multiplex PCR; TCRdb's copy keeps in-frame clones and lacks some. The repertoire holds tens of thousands of clones, with 85% as singletons. The sequenced sample was peripheral blood, obtained on day 0 of AZD1222 vaccination. The receptors stem from an adult in good health.

This clone has only one observation. V is TRBV5-6 and J is TRBJ1-1, with D possibly being TRBD1 (6 bases). V gave up 6 bases and J gave up 4 bases, with 16 bases separating them. The CDR3 totals 14 residues. Germline V gene data show CDR1 as SGHDT and CDR2 as YYEEEE. The CDR3 here is CASIRGGRSTEAFF. CDR3 bases: TGTGCCAGCATCCGGGGGGGGCGCAGCACTGAAGCTTTCTTT.

J is TRBJ2-3 and V is TRBV10-1, with TRBD1 as a possible D gene (5 bases). The CDR3 runs to 12 residues. Trimming removed 2 bases from V and 11 bases from J, with 11 bases in between. Germline lookup yields CDR1 WNHNN and CDR2 SYGVQD (reference sequence). The CDR3 loop is CASSESRREQYF. CDR3 coding DNA: TGCGCCAGCAGTGAGAGCCGCAGGGAGCAGTATTTT.

This chain links TRBV7-2 with TRBJ2-1; D remains ambiguous. The ends were cut back, 5 bases at V and 7 bases at J, with 15 bases in the middle. Germline V gene lookup returns CDR1 SGHTA and CDR2 FQGNSA. The CDR3 extends over 14 amino acids. The CDR3 region has the DNA TGTGCCAGCAGCGGCACCGGGTTGGGAAATGAGCAGTTCTTC. It encodes CASSGTGLGNEQFF.

The V gene is TRBV18, the J gene TRBJ1-3, with 8 bases lining up with TRBD1. Germline V lookup: CDR1 KGHSH, CDR2 LQKENI. V gave up 6 bases and J gave up 0 bases; unmatched junction bases: 10. CDR3 length: 17 amino acids. DNA of the CDR3: TGTGCCAGCTCCCTCAATTCCGACAGGGGCTCTGGAAACACCATATATTTT. Encoded protein: CASSLNSDRGSGNTIYF.

This chain links TRBV6-5 with TRBJ1-1, with D perhaps TRBD1 (6 bases). CDR3 length: 15 amino acids. Germline V lookup: CDR1 MNHEY, CDR2 SVGAGI. With 7 bases removed from V and 4 bases from J, the gap between germline ends came to 19 bases. Here the CDR3 reads CASKLRGGAGTEAFF. The DNA of the CDR3 is TGTGCCAGCAAACTCCGGGGGGGCGCAGGCACTGAAGCTTTCTTT.

V and J are TRBV2 and TRBJ2-6; 8 bases match TRBD1. The CDR3 runs to 16 residues. Germline assignment: CDR1 SNHLY and CDR2 FYNNEI. Trimming took 7 bases from V and 4 from J; bases not matched to a gene: 9. This CDR3 is CASKAQGAGGANVLTF. CDR3 nucleotide sequence: TGTGCCAGCAAAGCGCAGGGGGCAGGAGGGGCCAACGTCCTGACTTTC.

V and J are TRBV6-4 and TRBJ2-7; 15 bases align to TRBD2. J was trimmed by 3 bases and V by 2 bases; bases with no gene match: 11. The germline V gene encodes CDR1 MRHNA and CDR2 SNTAGT. This CDR3 region has 19 residues. The DNA for the CDR3 is TGTGCCAGCAGTGACGCGGACCCGCGGACTAGCGGGGGGGACTACGAGCAGTACTTC. Its translation is CASSDADPRTSGGDYEQYF.

This clone was detected a few times. This chain connects TRBV6-1 to TRBJ1-1; unclear D gene. Per germline, CDR1 MNHNS and CDR2 SASEGT. The CDR3 is 13 amino acids. The V gene lost 2 bases and the J gene lost 4 bases, with 8 bases spanning the gap. CDR3: CASSERWGTEAFF. In DNA, the CDR3 is TGTGCCAGCAGTGAAAGGTGGGGCACTGAAGCTTTCTTT.

The V call is TRBV19, the J call TRBJ1-2; D is perhaps TRBD1 (6 bases). V lost 10 bases to trimming and J lost 6 bases, with 15 bases between them. The CDR3 spans 12 residues. The germline CDR1 and CDR2 sequences are LNHDA and SQIVND (reference sequence). The CDR3 region is CATSQGRDGYTF. CDR3 DNA sequence: TGTGCCACTTCACAGGGACGCGATGGCTACACCTTC.

The chain is built from TRBV29-1 and TRBJ2-1; the D gene is possibly TRBD2 (6 bases). The V end lost 6 bases, the J end lost 6 bases, and 18 bases lay between the germline ends. CDR3 length: 14 amino acids. CDR1 and CDR2 from the germline V gene are SQVTM and ANQGSEA. DNA for the CDR3: TGCAGCGTCCCGGGGAGGTCAGATCTCAATGAGCAGTTCTTC. It codes for CSVPGRSDLNEQFF.

The chain is built from TRBV10-1 and TRBJ2-1; tentatively, D is TRBD2 (6 bases). CDR1 is WNHNN, CDR2 SYGVQD, per germline (reference sequence). This CDR3 region has 17 residues. Deletions cut 0 bases from V and 0 bases from J, with 12 bases between. In DNA, the CDR3 is TGCGCCAGCAGTGAGTCCGGCTTCGGGAGCTCCTACAATGAGCAGTTCTTC. Translation: CASSESGFGSSYNEQFF.